These 6 T cell receptor beta chains originate from one sample sequenced in a study of CD8 T cells in Susac syndrome. With random hexamers, reverse transcription was performed on about 0.5 to 1 ug of RNA. TCRdb reanalysed the immunoSEQ multiplex PCR reads using MiXCR and keeps one entry per CDR3 protein. The table includes around 190,000 distinct CDR3 sequences, approximately 93% detected once. Sample: CD4+ T cells from PBMCs. The receptors originated from a human donor in good health.

The chain recombines TRBV29-1 with TRBJ1-2; 8 nucleotides match TRBD1. Germline trimming cut 3 bases from V and 6 bases from J; bases unmatched to any gene: 9. The length of the CDR3 is 14 residues. The germline V gene encodes CDR1 SQVTM and CDR2 ANQGSEA. This chain's CDR3 is CSVDRTGWGDGYTF. The CDR3 DNA follows: TGCAGCGTTGATAGGACAGGGTGGGGAGATGGCTACACCTTC.

This chain links TRBV19 with TRBJ2-2; D unresolved. V was shortened by 0 bases and J by 5 bases, with 10 bases between the two germline ends. This CDR3 has 15 residues. Germline CDR1 reads LNHDA; CDR2 reads SQIVND (reference sequence). Here the CDR3 reads CASSIDGPLTGELFF. The CDR3 coding sequence is TGTGCCAGTAGTATAGATGGGCCATTGACCGGGGAGCTGTTTTTT.

This CDR3 is CAWTSTGRAEAFF. The CDR3 DNA is TGTGCCTGGACTTCGACAGGGAGGGCTGAAGCTTTCTTT. This rearrangement joins TRBV30 to TRBJ1-1, with 7 nucleotides matching TRBD1. The CDR3 spans 13 residues. Germline assignment: CDR1 GTSNPN and CDR2 SVGIG (reference sequence). V trimming: 4 bases; J trimming: 6 bases; junction bases outside the gene matches: 8.

The rearrangement links TRBV5-8 to TRBJ2-1, with 8 bases matching TRBD2. J lost 9 bases, V lost 4 bases, and 6 bases had no gene match. Looked up from germline, CDR1 is SGHTS and CDR2 is YDEGEE. The CDR3 runs to 13 residues. The CDR3: CASSLGLAREQFF. The CDR3 bases are TGTGCCAGCAGCCTCGGACTAGCACGTGAGCAGTTCTTC.

The J gene is TRBJ1-1, the V gene TRBV7-6; 7 bases fit TRBD1. In germline, CDR1 is SGHVS, CDR2 FNYEAQ. The CDR3 has 15 residues. V lost 2 bases to trimming and J lost 2 bases; unmatched junction nucleotides: 5. The CDR3 reads CASSLIDRDNTEAFF. CDR3 sequence (DNA): TGTGCCAGCAGCTTAATTGACAGGGATAACACTGAAGCTTTCTTT.

The J gene is TRBJ2-3, the V gene TRBV5-1; no clear D. The V end lost 0 bases, the J end lost 4 bases, and 12 bases lay between the germline ends. The CDR3 totals 15 residues. The germline CDR1 and CDR2 sequences are SGHRS and YFSETQ. The CDR3 DNA follows: TGCGCCAGCAGCTTGGAGGGCATCGCCCCAGATACGCAGTATTTT. Its translation: CASSLEGIAPDTQYF.